This record looks at one T cell receptor beta chain sequence and its context. The target antigen is unknown. The data stem from a study of cytomegalovirus exposure and HLA in healthy donors. PCR was performed using 60 Vbeta and 13 Jbeta primers. TCRdb's table, derived via immunoSEQ multiplex PCR, lists solely in-frame clones and lacks some. The data contain 65,000 to 85,000 clones, approximately 67% of them seen just once; the ten biggest clones take up just over 2%. From germline, CDR1 is MDHEN and CDR2 SYDVKM. The CDR3 has 14 amino acids. The V gene end was trimmed by 5 bases and the J gene end by 0 bases; junction bases not matched to a gene: 0. Findings and limits, study-wide: Sequences of the TCR beta chain were said to predict the HLA-A and HLA-B alleles of most subjects accurately.

Healthy bone marrow donors formed the donor group. The rearrangement joins TRBV28 to TRBJ2-3; TRBD2 matches at 9 bases. The origin of this receptor is a woman aged 30 to 39 in good health and CMV-seronegative. Sequencing was carried out using PBMCs. CDR3: CASSSGGSTDTQYF. The CDR3 DNA sequence: TGTGCCAGCAGTAGCGGGGGGAGCACAGATACGCAGTATTTT.